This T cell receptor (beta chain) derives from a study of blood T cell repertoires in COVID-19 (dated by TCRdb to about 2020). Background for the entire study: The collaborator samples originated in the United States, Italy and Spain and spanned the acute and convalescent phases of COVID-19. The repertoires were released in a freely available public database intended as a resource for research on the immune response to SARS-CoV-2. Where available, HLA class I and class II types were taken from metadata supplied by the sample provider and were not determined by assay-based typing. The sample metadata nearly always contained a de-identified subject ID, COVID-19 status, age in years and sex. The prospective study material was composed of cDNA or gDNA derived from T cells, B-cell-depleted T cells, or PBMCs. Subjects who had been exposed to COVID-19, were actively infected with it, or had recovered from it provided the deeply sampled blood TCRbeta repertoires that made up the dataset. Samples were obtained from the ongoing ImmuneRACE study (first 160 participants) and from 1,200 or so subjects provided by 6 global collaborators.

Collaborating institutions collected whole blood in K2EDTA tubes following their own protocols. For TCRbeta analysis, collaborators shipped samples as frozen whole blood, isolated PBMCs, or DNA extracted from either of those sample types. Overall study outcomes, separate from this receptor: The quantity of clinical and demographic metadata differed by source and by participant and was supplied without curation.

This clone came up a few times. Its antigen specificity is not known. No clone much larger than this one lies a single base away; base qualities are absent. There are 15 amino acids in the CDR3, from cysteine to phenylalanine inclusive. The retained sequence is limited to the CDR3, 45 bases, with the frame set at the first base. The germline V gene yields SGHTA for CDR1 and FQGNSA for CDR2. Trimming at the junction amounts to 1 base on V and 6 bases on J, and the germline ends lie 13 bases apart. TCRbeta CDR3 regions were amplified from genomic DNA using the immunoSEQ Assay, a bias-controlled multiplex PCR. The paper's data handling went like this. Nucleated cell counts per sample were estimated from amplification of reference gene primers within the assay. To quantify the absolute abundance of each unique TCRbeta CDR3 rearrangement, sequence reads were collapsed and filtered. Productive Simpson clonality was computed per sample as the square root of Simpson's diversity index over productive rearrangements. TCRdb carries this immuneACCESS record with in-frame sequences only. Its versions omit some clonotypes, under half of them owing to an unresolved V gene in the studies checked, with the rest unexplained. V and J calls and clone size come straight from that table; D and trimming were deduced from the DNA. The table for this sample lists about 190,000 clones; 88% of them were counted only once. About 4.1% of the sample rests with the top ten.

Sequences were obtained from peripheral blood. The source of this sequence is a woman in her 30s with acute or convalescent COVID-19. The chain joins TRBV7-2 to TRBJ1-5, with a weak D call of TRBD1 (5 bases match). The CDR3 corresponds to CASSLVYGGTQPQHF. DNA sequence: TGTGCCAGCAGCTTAGTGTATGGAGGGACTCAGCCCCAGCATTTT.